Below are 28 T cell receptor beta chains sequenced from a single sample in a study of T cells in Graves' hyperthyroidism and ophthalmopathy. The CDR3 regions of TCR beta were amplified from RNA transcripts. RT-PCR in the first round (using the HTBI primer set) targeted the TCR CDR3. MiXCR, run by TCRdb on the multiplex PCR reads, gives a single entry per CDR3 protein. Here the sample spans 400,000 to 500,000 distinct CDR3 sequences, 14% to 15% being singletons. The sample was blood. The receptors originated from a man younger than 35 with Graves' ophthalmopathy.

This clonotype appeared many times. The chain links TRBV10-3 to TRBJ1-1, with no clear D. CDR3 length: 15 residues. Germline V gene lookup returns CDR1 ENHRY and CDR2 SYGVKD. V gave up 6 bases and J gave up 2 bases, with 16 bases separating them. The CDR3, as DNA: TGTGCCATCAGGTCCCCTTCCAGGCGAAACACTGAAGCTTTCTTT. It encodes CAIRSPSRRNTEAFF.

V and J are TRBV7-3 and TRBJ2-2, with 9 bases aligning to TRBD2. Germline V gene lookup returns CDR1 SGHTA and CDR2 FQGTGA. This CDR3 spans 15 amino acids. The V segment lost 5 bases and the J segment 3 bases; nucleotides outside the gene matches: 4. The CDR3 is CASSTLAGDTGELFF. CDR3 nucleotides: TGTGCCAGCAGCACCTTAGCGGGGGACACCGGGGAGCTGTTTTTT.

This clonotype was seen at least ten times. CDR3 amino acids: CSAPGDYYTGELFF. CDR3 coding DNA: TGCAGTGCACCTGGGGACTACTACACCGGGGAGCTGTTTTTT. The chain recombines TRBV20-1 with TRBJ2-2; TRBD2 aligns across 7 bases. The junction had 7 bases not matched to a gene; V was cut back by 6 bases and J by 3 bases. The CDR3 covers 14 residues. Germline assignment: CDR1 DFQATT and CDR2 SNEGSKA (reference sequence).

This clonotype occurred many times. This chain joins TRBV3-1 and TRBJ2-1; a possible D gene is TRBD2 (7 bases). V was pared by 3 bases and J by 7 bases, with 19 bases between. Germline V gene lookup returns CDR1 LGHDT and CDR2 YNNKEL (reference sequence). The CDR3 loop spans 16 amino acids. The CDR3 loop reads CASSHADGGRKNEQFF. CDR3 nucleotides: TGTGCCAGCAGCCACGCGGACGGGGGGCGCAAGAATGAGCAGTTCTTC.

This clonotype was seen repeatedly, ten times or more. V is TRBV18 and J is TRBJ2-5; D unclear. V was clipped by 8 bases and J by 4 bases, with 11 bases between them. The germline gives CDR1 KGHSH, CDR2 LQKENI. The CDR3 totals 12 residues. The CDR3 nucleotides are TGTGCCAGCAGCCCCCCTCGAGAGACCCAGTACTTC. Translating it yields CASSPPRETQYF.

The V gene is TRBV19, the J gene TRBJ2-1, with unresolved D. The CDR3 has 15 amino acids. The germline V and J ends were trimmed by 1 base and 8 bases, with 15 bases remaining between them. Germline values: CDR1 LNHDA, CDR2 SQIVND (reference sequence). The CDR3 DNA follows: TGTGCCAGTAGTATAGGTCCCCGGTTGAGCGATGAGCAGTTCTTC. Translated: CASSIGPRLSDEQFF. The whole variable domain, filled in from reference TRBV19 and TRBJ2-1, reads DGGITQSPKYLFRKEGQNVTLSCEQNLNHDAMYWYRQDPGQGLRLIYYSQIVNDFQKGDIAEGYSVSREKKESFPLTVTSAQKNPTAFYLCASSIGPRLSDEQFFGPGTRLTVL.

This clonotype was seen at least ten times. The CDR3 loop is CASIPSVGQLHEQYF. CDR3 coding DNA: TGTGCCAGCATTCCGAGCGTAGGACAGCTTCACGAGCAGTACTTC. The J gene is TRBJ2-7, the V gene TRBV2; D is possibly TRBD1 (6 bases). Germline V gene lookup returns CDR1 SNHLY and CDR2 FYNNEI. Trimming cost V 7 bases and J 5 bases, with 21 bases left between them. This CDR3 is built from 15 residues.

This clonotype appeared many times. This chain uses TRBV11-2 with TRBJ1-1, with no clear D. This CDR3 is 14 amino acids long. Trimming took off 5 bases at V and 2 bases at J, with 12 bases between the two ends. From germline, CDR1 is SGHAT and CDR2 FQNNGV. The DNA for the CDR3 is TGTGCCAGCAGCCTTGGCCTACTAAACACTGAAGCTTTCTTT. This gives the protein CASSLGLLNTEAFF.

This clonotype was detected many times. CDR3 region: CAWSKGRTMNTEAFF. The CDR3 coding sequence is TGTGCCTGGAGTAAGGGTAGGACAATGAACACTGAAGCTTTCTTT. The chain is built from TRBV30 and TRBJ1-1; TRBD1 might be the D (5 bases). Germline V gene sequence: CDR1 GTSNPN, CDR2 SVGIG (reference sequence). V lost 2 bases and J lost 0, with 13 bases in between. The CDR3 consists of 15 residues.

The V and J genes are TRBV7-9 and TRBJ2-5; D perhaps matches TRBD1 (5 bases). Trimming stripped 2 bases from V and 0 bases from J, with 10 bases between. The CDR3 totals 15 residues. CDR1 and CDR2 (germline): SEHNR, FQNEAQ (reference sequence). As DNA, the CDR3 is TGTGCCAGCAGCTTAAGGGGCTTATACCAAGAGACCCAGTACTTC. This gives the protein CASSLRGLYQETQYF. The full variable domain, with the rest looked up from reference TRBV7-9 and TRBJ2-5, is DTGVSQNPRHKITKRGQNVTFRCDPISEHNRLYWYRQTLGQGPEFLTYFQNEAQLEKSRLLSDRFSAERPKGSFSTLEIQRTEQGDSAMYLCASSLRGLYQETQYFGPGTRLLVL.

Many counts were recorded for this clonotype. V is TRBV7-8 and J is TRBJ2-5; 15 positions match TRBD2. The CDR3 is 18 residues long. Looked up from germline, CDR1 is SGHVS and CDR2 is FQNEAQ. With V trimmed by 5 bases and J by 7 bases, 14 bases remained unmatched. CDR3 sequence: CASSIDRGLAGGFLTQYF. The CDR3 DNA follows: TGTGCCAGCAGCATCGACCGGGGACTAGCGGGGGGTTTTTTGACCCAGTACTTC.

This clonotype showed up many times. The rearrangement links TRBV12-3 or TRBV12-4 to TRBJ2-2; D is tentatively TRBD1 or TRBD2 (5 bases each). CDR3 length: 16 residues. V shed 4 bases and J shed 5 bases, with 17 bases lying between them. CDR3 bases: TGTGCCAGCAGTTCCCCCGGGACCACGATTACCGGGGAGCTGTTTTTT. Translating it yields CASSSPGTTITGELFF.

This clonotype came up a few times. This rearrangement joins TRBV7-9 to TRBJ2-5; possibly TRBD2 for D (5 bases). Germline-derived CDR1 and CDR2 are SEHNR and FQNEAQ (reference sequence). There are 17 residues in the CDR3. Deletions cut 4 bases from V and 5 bases from J, with 23 bases between. CDR3 sequence (DNA): TGTGCCAGCAGCTCCCCGGTTAGGGCGGGCCTACTTGAGACCCAGTACTTC. It translates to CASSSPVRAGLLETQYF. Based on the CDR3 plus reference TRBV7-9 and TRBJ2-5, the full variable domain is DTGVSQNPRHKITKRGQNVTFRCDPISEHNRLYWYRQTLGQGPEFLTYFQNEAQLEKSRLLSDRFSAERPKGSFSTLEIQRTEQGDSAMYLCASSSPVRAGLLETQYFGPGTRLLVL.

This clonotype was picked up many times. The J gene is TRBJ2-1, the V gene TRBV12-3 or TRBV12-4, with D possibly being TRBD2 (5 bases). The CDR3 has 16 residues. The germline V and J ends were trimmed by 6 bases and 8 bases, with 23 bases remaining between them. This CDR3 is CASRPGVGSWWDEQFF. The CDR3 bases are TGTGCCAGCAGGCCCGGGGTGGGGAGTTGGTGGGATGAGCAGTTCTTC.

This clonotype was seen at least ten times. CDR3 sequence: CASSYGFGTVHEKLFF. The CDR3 region has the DNA TGTGCCAGCAGTTATGGGTTCGGGACAGTTCATGAAAAACTGTTTTTT. The chain has TRBV6-1 and TRBJ1-4, with 7 positions matching TRBD1. The germline V gene has CDR1 MNHNS and CDR2 SASEGT. Losses at the gene ends were 5 bases for V and 6 bases for J; bases not matched to a gene: 12. The CDR3 runs 16 residues.

This clonotype has only a few counts. This sequence joins TRBV27 and TRBJ2-4; the D gene is possibly TRBD2 (5 bases). Trimming removed 5 bases from V and 2 bases from J, with 10 bases in between. This CDR3 is 14 amino acids long. Germline CDR1 is MNHEY and CDR2 is SMNVEV (reference sequence). CDR3 in DNA: TGTGCCAGCAGTAGAACTAGTCCCAAAAACATTCAGTACTTC. Its translation: CASSRTSPKNIQYF.

This clonotype was counted ten times or more. The V call is TRBV11-2, the J call TRBJ2-7, with D perhaps matching TRBD2 (6 bases). CDR3 length: 13 amino acids. CDR1 and CDR2 from the germline V gene are SGHAT and FQNNGV. V was clipped by 6 bases and J by 4 bases, with 13 bases between them. CDR3 sequence reads: CASRRLDTYEQYF. The CDR3 region has the DNA TGTGCCAGCAGGCGACTAGACACATACGAGCAGTACTTC.

The rearrangement links TRBV10-2 to TRBJ1-5; the D is unclear. V was cut by 0 bases and J by 6 bases, with 3 bases left in between. Germline assignment: CDR1 WSHSY and CDR2 SAAADI. The CDR3 runs to 12 residues. CDR3 sequence: CASSESGQPQHF. CDR3 in DNA: TGCGCCAGCAGTGAGTCTGGTCAGCCCCAGCATTTT.

At least ten counts were recorded for this clonotype. The V gene is TRBV7-6, the J gene TRBJ2-5; 9 bases are shared with TRBD2. Trimming removed 3 bases from V and 5 bases from J; junction bases left unmatched: 4. The V gene's germline CDR1 is SGHVS and CDR2 FNYEAQ. The CDR3 is 14 amino acids. The chain's CDR3 is CASSFGGGAETQYF. The CDR3 region has the DNA TGTGCCAGCAGCTTCGGCGGGGGGGCGGAGACCCAGTACTTC.

This sequence joins TRBV10-2 and TRBJ2-1; TRBD2 matches 13 bases. The CDR3 is 14 residues long. V lost 4 bases, J lost 7 bases, and 1 base stayed unmatched. Germline CDR1 and CDR2: WSHSY and SAAADI. The CDR3 DNA reads as TGCGCCAGCAGTGCGACTAGCGGGAGGAATGAGCAGTTCTTC. This translates into CASSATSGRNEQFF.

This clonotype showed up many times. The CDR3 is CATRDLSYEQYF. The CDR3 DNA reads as TGTGCCACCCGGGACCTTTCCTACGAGCAGTACTTC. V gene TRBV6-1 combines with J gene TRBJ2-7; D assignment may be TRBD1 or TRBD2 (5 bases each). V was shortened by 10 bases and J by 1 base, with 11 bases between the two germline ends. Germline V gives CDR1 MNHNS, CDR2 SASEGT. CDR3 length: 12 amino acids.

CDR3 nucleotides: TGTGCCAGCGGGATACAGGGGGCGGCCAAAAACATTCAGTACTTC. Its translation is CASGIQGAAKNIQYF. The rearrangement joins TRBV5-6 to TRBJ2-4, with 9 bases identical to TRBD1. The CDR3 extends over 15 amino acids. Trimming took 7 bases from V and 1 from J; bases not matched to a gene: 6. Germline V gene lookup returns CDR1 SGHDT and CDR2 YYEEEE.

The chain carries TRBV6-1 and TRBJ1-1, with 10 nucleotides matching TRBD1. The CDR3 contains 17 residues. Unmatched junction bases numbered 12, after V lost 5 bases and J lost 3 bases. In germline, CDR1 is MNHNS, CDR2 SASEGT. CDR3 in DNA: TGTGCCAGCAGTAGGGGGACAGGGGAGTGGCTGTACACTGAAGCTTTCTTT. Protein: CASSRGTGEWLYTEAFF.

This clonotype was recorded at least ten times. The V and J genes are TRBV7-2 and TRBJ1-5; unclear D gene. The CDR3 runs to 13 residues. Germline V gene sequence: CDR1 SGHTA, CDR2 FQGNSA. Trimming removed 5 bases from V and 5 bases from J, with 10 bases in between. The CDR3 bases are TGTGCCAGCAGCCCAATATGGGATCAGCCCCAGCATTTT. This codes for CASSPIWDQPQHF.

V is TRBV27 and J is TRBJ2-1, with 9 bases that match TRBD1. This CDR3 has 15 amino acids. Germline V gene sequence: CDR1 MNHEY, CDR2 SMNVEV (reference sequence). With 1 base clipped from V and 10 bases from J, the junction kept 8 bases outside the gene matches. CDR3: CASSLLTGGLSEQFF. The CDR3 DNA reads as TGTGCCAGCAGTTTATTGACAGGGGGGCTCTCCGAGCAGTTCTTC.

In this sample, this clonotype turned up a few times. This chain uses TRBV10-3 with TRBJ1-5, with D possibly matching TRBD1 (6 bases). V was clipped by 11 bases and J by 4 bases, with 15 bases between them. This CDR3 is built from 13 residues. CDR1 is ENHRY, CDR2 SYGVKD, per germline. The chain's CDR3 is CALSNQGNQPQHF. Here the CDR3 DNA reads TGTGCCCTCTCCAACCAGGGGAATCAGCCCCAGCATTTT.

The V gene is TRBV7-9, the J gene TRBJ1-1; TRBD1 agrees at 7 bases. Per germline, CDR1 SEHNR and CDR2 FQNEAQ (reference sequence). CDR3 length: 17 amino acids. V dropped 8 bases and J dropped 1; count of bases not matched to a gene: 16. The CDR3 coding sequence is TGTGCCAGCGGATTTTTTAACAGGGGCGAGAAGAACACTGAAGCTTTCTTT. Amino acid sequence: CASGFFNRGEKNTEAFF.

In its sample, this clonotype was seen many times. This chain uses TRBV12-3 or TRBV12-4 with TRBJ2-2; 9 bases are shared with TRBD1. This CDR3 region has 14 residues. Unmatched junction bases numbered 4, after V lost 6 bases and J lost 5 bases. The CDR3 is CASRGTGMTGELFF. Written as DNA, the CDR3 is TGTGCCAGCAGGGGGACAGGGATGACCGGGGAGCTGTTTTTT.